Below are 16 T cell receptor beta chains sequenced from a single sample in a study of blood T cells in healthy people across ages. A second PCR, run for about 7 to 12 cycles, used a sample-barcoded 5' primer plus a J-beta primer mix. TCRdb fed the 5' RACE reads into MiXCR, producing one record per CDR3 protein. This sample yields about a million distinct CDR3 sequences, of which 45% to 50% are seen a single time; roughly 12% belongs to the top ten. Sequences were obtained from blood. The receptors come from a young man in good health.

This clonotype was detected only a few times. This chain joins TRBV4-2 and TRBJ2-3; 15 bases line up with TRBD2. CDR3 length: 21 amino acids. Germline V gene lookup returns CDR1 LGHNA and CDR2 YNFKEQ. The ends lost 2 bases at V and 0 bases at J; junction bases unmatched: 12. In nucleotides, the CDR3 is TGTGCCAGCAGCCAACGGGGAGGGACTAGCGGGGGGCCAAATAGCACAGATACGCAGTATTTT. Translated: CASSQRGGTSGGPNSTDTQYF.

V usage is TRBV28 and J usage is TRBJ1-5, with D perhaps matching TRBD1 (6 bases). The CDR3 has 14 residues. V lost 6 bases and J lost 7, with 16 bases in between. Germline lookup yields CDR1 MDHEN and CDR2 SYDVKM. The CDR3 spells CASRPQGPGQPQHF. In DNA, the CDR3 is TGTGCCAGCAGACCCCAGGGGCCAGGACAGCCCCAGCATTTT.

This clonotype has more than one count but fewer than ten. The chain is built from TRBV9 and TRBJ2-7; 8 bases agree with TRBD2. The germline V gene encodes CDR1 SGDLS and CDR2 YYNGEE. The CDR3 length is 16 residues. Trimming cost V 0 bases and J 1 base; bases outside gene matches: 6. The CDR3 bases are TGTGCCAGCAGCGTAGGCGGGGGGTCTTATTCCTACGAGCAGTACTTC. Translation: CASSVGGGSYSYEQYF.

Comments on this clonotype: Germline is not matched at one junction end, which may reflect a read error. The CDR3 DNA follows: TGTGCCAGCTGCAGATACAGGGGGCAAGTAGATACGCTGTATTTT. Encoded protein: CASCRYRGQVDTLYF. The chain is built from TRBV11-3 and TRBJ2-3; 9 nucleotides match TRBD1. This CDR3 comprises 15 residues. Germline values: CDR1 SGHNT, CDR2 YENEEA.

This clonotype occurred many times. CDR3 sequence: CASSQETRVGNIQYF. Written as DNA, the CDR3 is TGCGCCAGCAGCCAAGAAACCAGGGTCGGAAACATTCAGTACTTC. The chain is built from TRBV4-1 and TRBJ2-4, with D perhaps TRBD1 (5 bases). The CDR3 runs to 15 residues. The V end was cut by 0 bases, the J end by 6 bases, with 12 bases between. Germline CDR1 and CDR2: MGHRA and YSYEKL.

This chain uses TRBV6-6 with TRBJ2-5; D could derive from TRBD1 or TRBD2 (5 bases each). In germline, CDR1 is MNHNY, CDR2 SVGAGI (reference sequence). This CDR3 has 16 amino acids. V lost 0 bases and J 4 bases, leaving 15 bases between the germline ends. The CDR3, as DNA: TGTGCCAGCAGTTACTCCCAGCGGCAGGGACGAGAGACCCAGTACTTC. Protein sequence: CASSYSQRQGRETQYF.

The chain recombines TRBV28 with TRBJ2-1, with a tentative D call TRBD2 (5 bases). V dropped 5 bases and J dropped 10 bases, with 18 bases sitting between them. Germline V lookup: CDR1 MDHEN, CDR2 SYDVKM. This CDR3 is built from 14 residues. CDR3 loop: CASSPNGLGGEQFF. In DNA form, the CDR3 reads TGTGCCAGCAGTCCTAACGGCCTGGGCGGGGAGCAGTTCTTC.

The V call is TRBV6-6, the J call TRBJ2-3; 13 bases are a match to TRBD2. Losses at the gene ends were 6 bases for V and 5 bases for J; bases not matched to a gene: 11. Germline values: CDR1 MNHNY, CDR2 SVGAGI (reference sequence). The CDR3 is made up of 17 amino acids. CDR3: CASSPPALAGGLDTQYF. The CDR3 DNA reads as TGTGCCAGCAGCCCACCCGCACTAGCGGGGGGGCTAGATACGCAGTATTTT.

The chain is built from TRBV15 and TRBJ2-7; possibly TRBD2 for D (5 bases). The ends were cut back, 1 base at V and 2 bases at J, with 12 bases in the middle. Germline loops: CDR1 LNHNV, CDR2 YYDKDF (reference sequence). CDR3 length: 15 residues. The CDR3 reads CATSRGADPTYEQYF. CDR3 nucleotides: TGTGCCACCAGCAGAGGAGCGGATCCTACCTACGAGCAGTACTTC. The variable domain in full, completed from reference TRBV15 and TRBJ2-7, reads DAMVIQNPRYQVTQFGKPVTLSCSQTLNHNVMYWYQQKSSQAPKLLFHYYDKDFNNEADTPDNFQSRRPNTSFCFLDIRSPGLGDTAMYLCATSRGADPTYEQYFGPGTRLTVT.

V usage is TRBV20-1 and J usage is TRBJ1-2, with D tentatively TRBD1 (5 bases). The CDR3 loop spans 17 amino acids. Germline lookup yields CDR1 DFQATT and CDR2 SNEGSKA (reference sequence). Trimming left V 3 bases short and J 0 bases short, with 20 bases between. CDR3 in amino acids: CSASPGGNRLANYGYTF. CDR3 nucleotide sequence: TGCAGTGCTAGCCCGGGGGGGAACAGATTAGCTAACTATGGCTACACCTTC.

With regard to this clonotype: An end of the junction differs from the germline gene, which may be a read error. The V call is TRBV7-7, the J call TRBJ2-7; possibly TRBD2 for D (5 bases). Germline V gene data show CDR1 as SSHAT and CDR2 as FNYEAQ (reference sequence). This CDR3 contains 14 residues. The CDR3 reads CASSPKDGIYEQYF. CDR3 nucleotides: TGTGCTAGCAGCCCCAAGGACGGGATCTACGAGCAGTACTTC.

The V gene is TRBV12-3 or TRBV12-4, the J gene TRBJ2-7, with TRBD1 matching 10 bases. The CDR3 contains 15 residues. V was clipped by 6 bases and J by 7 bases; unmatched bases: 12. CDR3 sequence: CASSSRDRGVGEQYF. The CDR3 DNA reads TGTGCCAGCAGCTCCCGGGACAGGGGAGTGGGTGAGCAGTACTTC.

This clonotype was detected a few times. The gene calls are TRBV3-1 and TRBJ2-7; 10 positions match TRBD1. CDR3 length: 15 residues. Trimming removed 3 bases from V and 4 bases from J; junction bases left unmatched: 6. Germline V gene lookup returns CDR1 LGHDT and CDR2 YNNKEL (reference sequence). CDR3 sequence reads: CASSHRTGGEYEQYF. CDR3 coding DNA: TGTGCCAGCAGCCACAGGACAGGGGGGGAATACGAGCAGTACTTC.

The V and J genes are TRBV29-1 and TRBJ2-2; TRBD2 matches at 15 bases. Germline V lookup: CDR1 SQVTM, CDR2 ANQGSEA. This CDR3 comprises 17 residues. With 4 bases clipped from V and 0 bases from J, the junction kept 3 bases outside the gene matches. The CDR3 is CSVGGTSGGSNTGELFF. The CDR3 coding sequence is TGCAGCGTTGGGGGGACTAGCGGGGGGTCGAACACCGGGGAGCTGTTTTTT.

V and J are TRBV4-3 and TRBJ2-1; 11 nucleotides align to TRBD2. Trimming cost V 1 base and J 4 bases; bases outside gene matches: 18. The CDR3 is made up of 21 amino acids. Germline assignment: CDR1 LGHNA and CDR2 YSLEER. The CDR3 bases are TGCGCCAGCAGCCAAGCGATTTTTAGCGGGGGGGTGGGTAACCAGTACAATGAGCAGTTCTTC. Its protein product is CASSQAIFSGGVGNQYNEQFF.

The rearrangement joins TRBV29-1 to TRBJ2-7; D is ambiguous. Trimming took off 4 bases at V and 7 bases at J, with 14 bases between the two ends. The germline CDR1 and CDR2 sequences are SQVTM and ANQGSEA. The CDR3 loop spans 12 amino acids. For the CDR3, the DNA is TGCAGCGTTGGGTTTGGGAAAAGTGAGCAGTACTTC. This codes for CSVGFGKSEQYF.